In its sample, the clone carrying this TCR beta chain was seen many times. CDR1 SGHRS and CDR2 YFSETQ come from the germline V gene. V was pared by 1 base and J by 3 bases, with 11 bases between. The CDR3 sequence is 15 residues long. TCRdb analysed the RT-PCR reads with MiXCR anew, one entry per CDR3 protein. This sample has roughly 940,000 distinct CDR3 sequences; 18% occur once, and the top ten carry 5.5% to 6.5%. This entry belongs to a study of patients and donors after allogeneic stem cell transplantation. This chain links TRBV5-1 with TRBJ2-1, with D possibly matching TRBD2 (6 bases). The clonotype comes from a human donor who was either an allogeneic HSCT recipient or a stem cell or donor lymphocyte infusion donor (not recorded which). It is not recorded whose cells these are; they may come from a transplant donor. Sequenced: blood, either unsorted or a sorted T cell fraction (not recorded which). CDR3 coding DNA: TGCGCCAGCAGCTTGTCTCCGGGAGACTACAATGAGCAGTTCTTC. Protein: CASSLSPGDYNEQFF.